This is a list of T cell receptor beta chains from one sample in a study of OX40 agonist ivuxolimab in advanced cancers. Method: immunoSEQ multiplex PCR; TCRdb's copy keeps in-frame clones and lacks some. The sample consists of tens of thousands of clones, 92% of them appearing once. Specimen: CD4+ or CD8+ T cells sorted from blood, collected in a trial of the OX40 agonist ivuxolimab. Source of these receptors: an adult with an advanced solid tumor such as melanoma, head and neck, liver or kidney cancer. CDR3s include the opening cysteine and the closing phenylalanine or tryptophan. D genes are given only for firm matches. The size of a clone is reported for some rows only, either as once, few or many, or as a class for expanded clones.

V: TRBV6-5
size: .
D: TRBD2
J: TRBJ2-7
DNA: TGTGCCAGCAGTTATTCGACTAGCGGGATTATGGCCAAGCAGTACTTC
CDR3: CASSYSTSGIMAKQYF

V: TRBV5-1
size: once
D: .
J: TRBJ2-1
DNA: TGCGCCAGCAGCTCGAACGGGGCAGGGTCGGACAATGAGCAGTTCTTC
CDR3: CASSSNGAGSDNEQFF

V: TRBV6-5
size: .
D: TRBD1
J: TRBJ2-3
DNA: TGTGCCAGCAGCCTGACAGGGCCGTTCACAGATACGCAGTATTTT
CDR3: CASSLTGPFTDTQYF

V: TRBV4-3
size: .
D: .
J: TRBJ2-7
DNA: TGCGCCAGCAGCCCTTCTGGGGGGGAGGGGGACTACGAGCAGTACTTC
CDR3: CASSPSGGEGDYEQYF

V: TRBV10-3
size: .
D: .
J: TRBJ1-2
DNA: TGTGCCATCAGTGAGTCGGTGGCCGGAGCTATGCGTGGCTACACCTTC
CDR3: CAISESVAGAMRGYTF

V: TRBV7-2
size: .
D: TRBD2
J: TRBJ2-7
DNA: TGTGCCAGCAGCCCTAGGGGGGGACTAGCGGGAGTCATCCCCTACGAGCAGTACTTC
CDR3: CASSPRGGLAGVIPYEQYF

V: TRBV11-2
size: .
D: .
J: TRBJ1-1
DNA: TGTGCCAGCAGCCCGAGACAGGACATGAACACTGAAGCTTTCTTT
CDR3: CASSPRQDMNTEAFF

V: TRBV7-9
size: .
D: TRBD2
J: TRBJ2-1
DNA: TGTGCCAGCAGCCCGGGACTAGCGGCTTACAATGAGCAGTTCTTC
CDR3: CASSPGLAAYNEQFF

V: TRBV2
size: .
D: .
J: TRBJ1-5
DNA: TGTGCCAGCAGAGATTCCAGGGTAATTGAGCCCCAGCATTTT
CDR3: CASRDSRVIEPQHF

V: TRBV29-1
size: .
D: .
J: TRBJ2-5
DNA: TGCAGCGGTCAGCAGGGGGGTGACCAGTACTTC
CDR3: CSGQQGGDQYF

V: TRBV5-1
size: once
D: TRBD1
J: TRBJ1-1
DNA: TGCGCCAGCAGCATACAGGGGGCGGGTGGCACTGAAGCTTTCTTT
CDR3: CASSIQGAGGTEAFF

V: TRBV15
size: .
D: .
J: TRBJ1-1
DNA: TGTGCCACCAGCAGAGAAGTCGGCACTGAAGCTTTCTTT
CDR3: CATSREVGTEAFF

V: TRBV29-1
size: few
D: .
J: TRBJ1-4
DNA: TGCAGCGTTGGGAGGTCGGGTGAAAAACTGTTTTTT
CDR3: CSVGRSGEKLFF

V: TRBV2
size: .
D: TRBD1
J: TRBJ1-4
DNA: TGTGCCGGTACACAGGGGCAGTCCAATGAAAAACTGTTTTTT
CDR3: CAGTQGQSNEKLFF

V: TRBV10-3
size: .
D: TRBD2
J: TRBJ2-7
DNA: TGTGCCATCAGTAAGGGACTAGCGGGATCCTACGAGCAGTACTTC
CDR3: CAISKGLAGSYEQYF

V: TRBV27
size: .
D: .
J: TRBJ2-7
DNA: TGTGCCAGCAGTCCCTGGCGGACTAATACCTACGAGCAGTACTTC
CDR3: CASSPWRTNTYEQYF

V: TRBV11-3
size: .
D: TRBD1
J: TRBJ1-3
DNA: TGTGCCGGCAGCTTCGAGGGGGCATCTGGAAACACCATATATTTT
CDR3: CAGSFEGASGNTIYF

V: TRBV5-1
size: .
D: TRBD1
J: TRBJ1-1
DNA: TGCGCCAGCAGCTTGTCCGGGACAGCGGGTGGGGACACTGAAGCTTTCTTT
CDR3: CASSLSGTAGGDTEAFF

V: TRBV2
size: .
D: TRBD2
J: TRBJ2-7
DNA: TGTGCCAGCAGCCTTGGGACTAGCGGGAGTATCCACGAGCAGTACTTC
CDR3: CASSLGTSGSIHEQYF

V: TRBV14
size: .
D: .
J: TRBJ2-1
DNA: TGTGCCAGCAGCCAAGTATGGGGCGGCTACAATGAGCAGTTCTTC
CDR3: CASSQVWGGYNEQFF

V: TRBV18
size: .
D: TRBD2
J: TRBJ2-7
DNA: TGTGCCAGCTCACCAGGCCTAGCGGACTACGAGCAGTACTTC
CDR3: CASSPGLADYEQYF

V: TRBV15
size: .
D: .
J: TRBJ2-6
DNA: TGTGCCACCAGCAGAGATGCGTCTGGGGCCAACGTCCTGACTTTC
CDR3: CATSRDASGANVLTF

V: TRBV7-2
size: once
D: TRBD2
J: TRBJ2-3
DNA: TGTGCCAGCAGCCCCCCGGGACTAGCGGGCACAGATACGCAGTATTTT
CDR3: CASSPPGLAGTDTQYF

V: TRBV7-2
size: .
D: .
J: TRBJ2-1
DNA: TGTGCCAGCAGTCAAGATCCCTCCCGGCCGCATGAGCAGTTCTTC
CDR3: CASSQDPSRPHEQFF

V: TRBV7-8
size: .
D: .
J: TRBJ2-2
DNA: TGTGCCAGCAGCGCTCGGGCAGGGTTCACCGGGGAGCTGTTTTTT
CDR3: CASSARAGFTGELFF

V: TRBV14
size: few
D: .
J: TRBJ1-1
DNA: TGTGCCAGCAGCCTCCAGACGGGACATATCACTGAAGCTTTCTTT
CDR3: CASSLQTGHITEAFF

V: TRBV9
size: .
D: .
J: TRBJ2-3
DNA: TGTGCCAGCAGCGTAGGGGTCAGTTCCGATACGCAGTATTTT
CDR3: CASSVGVSSDTQYF

V: TRBV5-1
size: .
D: .
J: TRBJ1-2
DNA: TGCGCCAGCAGCCCACAGGAGGGCTATGGCTACACCTTC
CDR3: CASSPQEGYGYTF

V: TRBV5-4
size: .
D: .
J: TRBJ2-5
DNA: TGTGCCAGCAGCTTGGTGGGGGAGGAGACCCAGTACTTC
CDR3: CASSLVGEETQYF

V: TRBV19
size: .
D: .
J: TRBJ2-1
DNA: TGTGCCAGTAGTATCCCGAGCTCCTACAATGAGCAGTTCTTC
CDR3: CASSIPSSYNEQFF

V: TRBV5-1
size: .
D: TRBD1
J: TRBJ1-1
DNA: TGCGCCAGCAGCCCGGGCCCAGGGGGGGTAGGAACTGAAGCTTTCTTT
CDR3: CASSPGPGGVGTEAFF

V: TRBV19
size: .
D: .
J: TRBJ2-5
DNA: TGTGCCAGTAGTATTGACAAAGAGACCCAGTACTTC
CDR3: CASSIDKETQYF

V: TRBV7-7
size: .
D: .
J: TRBJ2-5
DNA: TGTGCCAGCAGCTTGGACAGTCGAGAGACCCAGTACTTC
CDR3: CASSLDSRETQYF

V: TRBV13
size: few
D: .
J: TRBJ2-2
DNA: TGTGCCAGCAGCCCTCCCAGGACCGGGGAGCTGTTTTTT
CDR3: CASSPPRTGELFF

V: TRBV2
size: once
D: .
J: TRBJ2-7
DNA: TGTGCCAGCAGTGACGGAGCGCGAACCTCCTACGAGCAGTACTTC
CDR3: CASSDGARTSYEQYF

V: TRBV7-2
size: .
D: .
J: TRBJ2-3
DNA: TGTGCCAGCAGCCAGGACACAGATACGCAGTATTTT
CDR3: CASSQDTDTQYF

V: TRBV29-1
size: .
D: .
J: TRBJ1-1
DNA: TGCAGCGTTAGTAGGGGGGAGAGGATGAACACTGAAGCTTTCTTT
CDR3: CSVSRGERMNTEAFF

V: TRBV19
size: .
D: .
J: TRBJ1-5
DNA: TGTGCCAGTAGTCCAGGGGCCTTCAATCAGCCCCAGCATTTT
CDR3: CASSPGAFNQPQHF

V: TRBV19
size: once
D: TRBD1
J: TRBJ1-2
DNA: TGTGCCAGCCAAGTAAGGACAGGGGGCGTCAGGGGCTACACCTTC
CDR3: CASQVRTGGVRGYTF

V: TRBV5-1
size: few
D: .
J: TRBJ1-2
DNA: TGCGCCAGCAGCTTGGGCATGGCAGCCGTCAACGACTATGGCTACACCTTC
CDR3: CASSLGMAAVNDYGYTF

V: TRBV11-3
size: .
D: TRBD2
J: TRBJ2-1
DNA: TGTGCCAGCAGCACGGGACTAGCCTACAATGAGCAGTTCTTC
CDR3: CASSTGLAYNEQFF

V: TRBV5-5
size: .
D: .
J: TRBJ2-3
DNA: TGTGCCAGCAGCCCCCGGGGTAGCACAGATACGCAGTATTTT
CDR3: CASSPRGSTDTQYF

V: TRBV7-9
size: .
D: TRBD2
J: TRBJ2-1
DNA: TGTGCCAGCAGTTTGGGACTAAGCGGTGACAATGAGCAGTTCTTC
CDR3: CASSLGLSGDNEQFF

V: TRBV11-2
size: .
D: TRBD1
J: TRBJ1-5
DNA: TGTGCCAGCAGCCTCGACAGGGGCAATCAGCCCCAGCATTTT
CDR3: CASSLDRGNQPQHF

V: TRBV18
size: once
D: .
J: TRBJ1-5
DNA: TGTGCCAGCTCACCACCGCCAGGGCTTAATCAGCCCCAGCATTTT
CDR3: CASSPPPGLNQPQHF

V: TRBV10-2
size: .
D: TRBD1
J: TRBJ1-2
DNA: TGCGCCAGCAGGGATACAGGGGCGCGGGGGTATGGCTACACCTTC
CDR3: CASRDTGARGYGYTF

V: TRBV21-1
size: .
D: .
J: TRBJ2-5
DNA: TGTGCCAGCAGCAAGGGCCTAGAAAATGTGAGAGAGACCCAGTACTTC
CDR3: CASSKGLENVRETQYF

V: TRBV10-3
size: .
D: TRBD2
J: TRBJ2-1
DNA: TGTGCCATCAGTGAGTCACTAGCGGGGTCGGGGTACAATGAGCAGTTCTTC
CDR3: CAISESLAGSGYNEQFF

V: TRBV30
size: few
D: .
J: TRBJ2-7
DNA: TGTGCCTGGAGGGGATACTACGAGCAGTACTTC
CDR3: CAWRGYYEQYF